This T cell receptor (beta chain) was sequenced in a study of T cells after yellow fever vaccination. Regarding the study as a whole: Peak timing came faster in the weaker secondary response, day 5 versus 15. Boosting was followed by the reappearance of most primary-vaccination clones (roughly 95% CD4, about 89% CD8).

5'RACE template switching produced TCR cDNA carrying a universal primer site and UMIs. TCRdb reanalysed the 5' RACE reads using MiXCR and keeps one entry per CDR3 protein. The sample includes 300,000 or so distinct CDR3 sequences, approximately 8% of them seen just once. The V gene lost 2 bases and the J gene lost 9 bases, with 14 bases spanning the gap. The germline CDR1 and CDR2 sequences are SGHAT and FQNNGV. The CDR3 is made up of 14 amino acids. The table lists this clonotype with many counts. The antigen remains unidentified. The receptor comes from a man aged 18 to 35 who received the YFV17D yellow fever vaccine. Sequences were derived from CD4+ T cells sorted from PBMCs, sampled 5 days after the yellow fever booster vaccination. The genes are TRBV11-2 and TRBJ2-1; D unresolved. This CDR3 reads CASSLTSGVGEQFF. The CDR3 DNA reads as TGTGCCAGCAGCTTAACGTCCGGCGTAGGTGAGCAGTTCTTC.